The 7 T cell receptor beta chains in this list originate from one sample, sequenced in a study of T cell responses to AZD1222 COVID-19 vaccine. The protocol was immunoSEQ multiplex PCR, while the TCRdb copy is restricted to in-frame clones and leaves out a portion. This repertoire shows over 85,000 clones, approximately 88% found once; its top ten account for approximately 15%. The sample here was peripheral blood, taken 28 days after the second AZD1222 dose. The origin of the receptors is an adult who received the AZD1222 COVID-19 vaccine.

The genes are TRBV5-1 and TRBJ2-1; D may be TRBD2 (6 bases). The CDR3 length is 15 residues. V was clipped by 4 bases and J by 4 bases, with 15 bases between them. The germline V gene encodes CDR1 SGHRS and CDR2 YFSETQ. CDR3 nucleotides: TGCGCCAGCAGCCCAACCGGGGGAGTGTACAATGAGCAGTTCTTC. This codes for CASSPTGGVYNEQFF.

The sample holds a few counts of this clone. The J gene is TRBJ2-1, the V gene TRBV14, with 9 bases that match TRBD2. CDR3 length: 15 amino acids. The germline V gene encodes CDR1 SGHDN and CDR2 FVKESK. Unmatched junction bases numbered 8, after V lost 1 base and J lost 10 bases. The CDR3 nucleotides are TGTGCCAGCAGCCAAGTCCTACTAGCGGGCGTCGAGCAGTTCTTC. Protein sequence: CASSQVLLAGVEQFF.

J is TRBJ2-3 and V is TRBV6-2 or TRBV6-3; the D is unclear. This CDR3 has 12 amino acids. The V end lost 5 bases, the J end lost 2 bases, and 5 bases lay between the germline ends. Germline lookup yields CDR1 MNHEY and CDR2 SVGEGT. CDR3 DNA: TGTGCCAGCAGTCGGGTCACAGATACGCAGTATTTT. It is translated as CASSRVTDTQYF.

CDR3 sequence (DNA): TGTGCCAGCAGCTTTGGTGGGGGAACGGGTGATGAGCAGTTCTTC. It translates to CASSFGGGTGDEQFF. The V call is TRBV7-9, the J call TRBJ2-1; D assignment may be TRBD1 or TRBD2 (5 bases each). Per germline, CDR1 SEHNR and CDR2 FQNEAQ (reference sequence). Trimming cost V 3 bases and J 8 bases, with 17 bases left between them. The CDR3 covers 15 residues.

The rearrangement links TRBV6-5 to TRBJ1-1, with 8 bases aligning to TRBD1. Germline CDR1 MNHEY, CDR2 SVGAGI. The CDR3 extends over 13 amino acids. Losses at the gene ends were 4 bases for V and 6 bases for J; bases not matched to a gene: 4. In DNA form, the CDR3 reads TGTGCCAGCAGTTGGCAGGGGGCGGCTGAAGCTTTCTTT. Its protein product is CASSWQGAAEAFF.

The chain has TRBV25-1 and TRBJ1-2; the D is unclear. Germline CDR1 and CDR2: MGHDK and SYGVNS. The CDR3 covers 14 residues. The V gene lost 3 bases and the J gene lost 4 bases, with 12 bases spanning the gap. The CDR3 DNA reads TGTGCCAGCAGTGATTCCCGCCTTCTCTATGGCTACACCTTC. Protein sequence: CASSDSRLLYGYTF.

Written as DNA, the CDR3 is TGCGCCAGCAGCTTGGGGGATCTTTTCACTGAAGCTTTCTTT. Translating gives CASSLGDLFTEAFF. The J gene is TRBJ1-1, the V gene TRBV5-1; D ambiguous. CDR3 size: 14 residues. In germline, CDR1 is SGHRS, CDR2 YFSETQ. Trimming pared 0 bases from V and 4 bases from J, leaving 10 bases between.